The 32 T cell receptor beta chains given below trace back to one sample, sequenced in a study of low-dose radiotherapy and immunotherapy resistance in tumors. Priming of first-strand cDNA relied on TRAV- and TRBV-specific primers (covering alpha and beta chains). Both a constant-region primer and a V-primer adapter served to amplify TCRs across roughly 21 PCR cycles. Using its own MiXCR run on the reads, TCRdb lists one record per CDR3 protein. The data show roughly 60,000 distinct CDR3 sequences, with 20% to 25% seen just once and roughly 5.6% held by the top ten. As to time point: before trial treatment. The source was PBMCs, collected before treatment. These receptors were collected from a male donor with prostate cancer.

The table lists this clonotype with many counts. This chain joins TRBV12-3 or TRBV12-4 and TRBJ2-7; TRBD2 agrees at 8 bases. This CDR3 region has 14 residues. With 6 bases clipped from V and 2 bases from J, the junction kept 6 bases outside the gene matches. CDR3 DNA: TGTGCCAGCAGCTTACAACTAGCGGCCTACGAGCAGTACTTC. Translating it yields CASSLQLAAYEQYF.

This chain uses TRBV3-1 with TRBJ2-1; D may be TRBD1 or TRBD2 (5 bases each). The CDR3 sequence is 15 residues long. Germline CDR1 LGHDT, CDR2 YNNKEL (reference sequence). V shed 2 bases and J shed 10 bases, with 18 bases lying between them. CDR3 bases: TGTGCCAGCAGCCAACGACCGGGACCTAGGGCGGAGCAGTTCTTC. It specifies CASSQRPGPRAEQFF.

The sample holds many counts of this clonotype. The chain employs TRBV2 and TRBJ2-7; D call uncertain. Germline CDR1 and CDR2: SNHLY and FYNNEI. Trimming left V 4 bases short and J 0 bases short, with 4 bases between. This CDR3 contains 12 residues. The CDR3 sequence is CASSASSYEQYF. CDR3 sequence (DNA): TGTGCCAGCAGTGCCAGCTCCTACGAGCAGTACTTC. The full variable domain, completed using reference TRBV2 and TRBJ2-7, is EPEVTQTPSHQVTQMGQEVILRCVPISNHLYFYWYRQILGQKVEFLVSFYNNEISEKSEIFDDQFSVERPDGSNFTLKIRSTKLEDSAMYFCASSASSYEQYFGPGTRLTVT.

Concerning this clonotype itself: This probably arose from a read error, given a far larger clone one base away. The chain recombines TRBV4-3 with TRBJ2-5; D may be TRBD1 (6 bases). This CDR3 is built from 14 residues. Germline V gene data show CDR1 as LGHNA and CDR2 as YSLEER. V was clipped by 4 bases and J by 7 bases, with 16 bases between them. The CDR3 DNA is TGCGCCAGCAGCCGAGGACCAGCAGGGGTGACCCAGTACTTC. Translation: CASSRGPAGVTQYF.

This clonotype appeared many times. This chain links TRBV30 with TRBJ2-3; D unresolved. This CDR3 is 16 amino acids long. From germline, CDR1 is GTSNPN and CDR2 SVGIG (reference sequence). Trimming cost V 4 bases and J 2 bases, with 19 bases left between them. CDR3 in DNA: TGTGCCTGGATAAATAAAGATGCAGACCTCACAGATACGCAGTATTTT. It specifies CAWINKDADLTDTQYF.

Remarks on this clonotype: A much bigger clone sits one base away, suggesting this may be a read error. The chain uses TRBV6-2 or TRBV6-3 and TRBJ1-5; D remains unclear. Germline CDR1 and CDR2: MNHEY and SVGEGT. The CDR3 sequence is 14 residues long. DNA for the CDR3: TGTGCCAGCAGATCTACAGAGCACAATCAGTCCCAGCATTTT. Translated: CASRSTEHNQSQHF.

This clonotype was recorded many times. The rearrangement links TRBV14 to TRBJ2-5, with 9 bases matching TRBD1. The CDR3 loop spans 14 amino acids. V trimming: 2 bases; J trimming: 4 bases; junction bases outside the gene matches: 2. Germline V lookup: CDR1 SGHDN, CDR2 FVKESK. This chain's CDR3 is CASSQTGGRETQYF. CDR3 DNA sequence: TGTGCCAGCAGCCAAACAGGGGGCAGAGAGACCCAGTACTTC.

The sample holds many counts of this clonotype. The chain carries TRBV28 and TRBJ1-4; tentatively, D is TRBD1 (6 bases). Per germline, CDR1 MDHEN and CDR2 SYDVKM. Trimming removed 6 bases at V and 3 bases at J, with 11 bases between. The length of the CDR3 is 14 residues. The CDR3 DNA reads TGTGCCAGCAGCTATGGGGGCGCTAATGAAAAACTGTTTTTT. It specifies CASSYGGANEKLFF.

This clonotype has more than one count but fewer than ten. This likely stems from a read error, as it lies one base from a far larger clone. The chain carries TRBV7-6 and TRBJ2-7, with 10 bases matching TRBD2. V was pared by 5 bases and J by 7 bases, with 11 bases of the junction left unmatched. The CDR3 totals 15 residues. Germline lookup yields CDR1 SGHVS and CDR2 FNYEAQ. CDR3 loop: CASSATSGAYNEQYF. The CDR3 nucleotides are TGTGCCAGCAGCGCCACTAGCGGGGCTTACAATGAGCAGTACTTC.

This clonotype was seen many times. The gene calls are TRBV18 and TRBJ1-5; the D is unclear. Deletions cut 6 bases from V and 1 base from J, with 10 bases between. This CDR3 is built from 14 residues. The germline V gene encodes CDR1 KGHSH and CDR2 LQKENI. The CDR3 spells CASSPSGSNQPQHF. CDR3 sequence (DNA): TGTGCCAGCTCTCCCAGTGGAAGCAATCAGCCCCAGCATTTT.

In this sample, this clonotype turned up many times. This rearrangement joins TRBV30 to TRBJ2-1, with 10 bases that match TRBD2. This CDR3 has 16 amino acids. The junction had 10 bases not matched to a gene; V was cut back by 2 bases and J by 6 bases. Germline values: CDR1 GTSNPN, CDR2 SVGIG (reference sequence). The DNA for the CDR3 is TGTGCCTGGAGTCCTCCCGGAGCGGGAGGGCCCAATGAGCAGTTCTTC. Its translation is CAWSPPGAGGPNEQFF.

The sample holds many counts of this clonotype. The chain has TRBV15 and TRBJ2-7; D remains unclear. CDR1 is LNHNV and CDR2 is YYDKDF in the germline V gene (reference sequence). The ends were cut back, 0 bases at V and 0 bases at J, with 15 bases in the middle. The CDR3 totals 17 residues. CDR3 region: CATSREASYYSSYEQYF. The CDR3 DNA is TGTGCCACCAGCAGAGAAGCGAGTTACTATAGCTCCTACGAGCAGTACTTC.

This clonotype has ten or more counts. The chain links TRBV14 to TRBJ2-7; a weak D match, TRBD1 (6 bases). Deletions cut 6 bases from V and 7 bases from J, with 16 bases between. The CDR3 runs 13 residues. Looked up from germline, CDR1 is SGHDN and CDR2 is FVKESK. The CDR3 loop reads CASRAVNDREQYF. The DNA for the CDR3 is TGTGCCAGCAGGGCTGTTAATGACAGGGAGCAGTACTTC.

This clonotype was recorded many times. The V and J genes are TRBV5-4 and TRBJ1-4; 9 nucleotides match TRBD1. The CDR3 is 14 residues long. Germline trimming cut 2 bases from V and 10 bases from J; bases unmatched to any gene: 6. The germline V gene encodes CDR1 SGHNT and CDR2 YYREEE (reference sequence). CDR3 in amino acids: CASSLQGARGKLFF. CDR3 nucleotides: TGTGCCAGCAGCTTACAGGGGGCGCGGGGAAAACTGTTTTTT.

This clonotype was detected ten times or more. The rearrangement joins TRBV7-9 to TRBJ1-1; D perhaps matches TRBD1 (5 bases). CDR1 and CDR2 from the germline V gene are SEHNR and FQNEAQ (reference sequence). The CDR3 extends over 14 amino acids. Trimming left V 5 bases short and J 4 bases short, with 14 bases between. CDR3 loop: CASSPGTQGTEAFF. DNA for the CDR3: TGTGCCAGCAGCCCCGGGACCCAGGGCACTGAAGCTTTCTTT.

This clonotype was observed at least ten times. V is TRBV11-2 and J is TRBJ2-5; no clear D. There are 13 residues in the CDR3. CDR1 SGHAT and CDR2 FQNNGV come from the germline V gene. The V gene lost 6 bases and the J gene lost 2 bases, with 10 bases spanning the gap. The CDR3 protein is CASSRGWQETQYF. DNA for the CDR3: TGTGCCAGCAGTCGAGGTTGGCAAGAGACCCAGTACTTC.

Many counts were recorded for this clonotype. The chain links TRBV19 to TRBJ2-3; possibly TRBD1 or TRBD2 for D (5 bases each). V was trimmed by 5 bases and J by 8 bases, leaving 8 bases between them. Germline CDR1 reads LNHDA; CDR2 reads SQIVND (reference sequence). The CDR3 length is 11 residues. CDR3 in amino acids: CASSSGLTQYF. The CDR3 DNA sequence: TGTGCCAGTAGTTCGGGGCTTACGCAGTATTTT.

A note on this clonotype: It is likely a read error: a sequence one base away is far more abundant. J is TRBJ2-7 and V is TRBV7-9, with 7 bases fitting TRBD2. V dropped 3 bases and J dropped 7; count of bases not matched to a gene: 9. Germline V CDR1 and CDR2: SEHNR, FQNEAQ (reference sequence). The CDR3 is 14 amino acids. The CDR3 sequence is CASSLSGTENEQYF. CDR3 DNA: TGTGCCAGCAGCTTGAGCGGGACGGAGAATGAGCAGTACTTC.

In its sample, this clonotype was seen many times. This chain connects TRBV5-1 to TRBJ1-1, with D maybe TRBD1 (5 bases). Trimming stripped 1 base from V and 7 bases from J, with 14 bases between. CDR3 length: 14 residues. Germline V gene lookup returns CDR1 SGHRS and CDR2 YFSETQ. CDR3 in amino acids: CASSLIGQGGEAFF. The CDR3 DNA follows: TGCGCCAGCAGCTTGATCGGGCAGGGTGGTGAAGCTTTCTTT.

This clonotype was recorded many times. The CDR3 region has the DNA TGCGCCAGCAGAGTACAGCCGAACACTGAAGCTTTCTTT. Protein product: CASRVQPNTEAFF. This chain links TRBV5-1 with TRBJ1-1; no definite D call. Germline V gene data show CDR1 as SGHRS and CDR2 as YFSETQ. The V gene lost 5 bases and the J gene lost 1 base, with 9 bases spanning the gap. This CDR3 region has 13 residues.

This clonotype was detected only a few times. DNA for the CDR3: TGTGCCAGCAGTGAAGGACAGTCCTCCTACAATGAGCAGTTCTTC. Amino acids: CASSEGQSSYNEQFF. The V call is TRBV2, the J call TRBJ2-1; D may be TRBD1 (5 bases). V was pared by 1 base and J by 0 bases, with 7 bases between. Germline CDR1 SNHLY, CDR2 FYNNEI. The CDR3 runs 15 residues.

Ten or more counts support this clonotype. In nucleotides, the CDR3 is TGCGCCAGCAGCTCCGGACAGCACCAAGAGACCCAGTACTTC. It yields the protein CASSSGQHQETQYF. The gene calls are TRBV5-1 and TRBJ2-5; possible D gene TRBD1, 6 bases. V was pared by 3 bases and J by 0 bases, with 9 bases between. The germline V gene has CDR1 SGHRS and CDR2 YFSETQ. The CDR3 contains 14 residues.

Many counts were recorded for this clonotype. The rearrangement uses TRBV29-1 and TRBJ2-2; possible D gene TRBD1, 5 bases. Trimming took 6 bases from V and 6 from J, leaving 14 bases between them. Germline CDR1 SQVTM, CDR2 ANQGSEA. The CDR3 totals 13 residues. DNA of the CDR3: TGCAGCGTGTCCTCAGGGTTTTCCGGGGAGCTGTTTTTT. It is translated as CSVSSGFSGELFF.

The genes are TRBV29-1 and TRBJ2-7, with TRBD2 identical over 11 bases. The J segment lost 4 bases and the V segment lost 6 bases, leaving 8 bases of the junction unmatched. CDR1 is SQVTM, CDR2 ANQGSEA, per germline. CDR3 length: 14 amino acids. DNA of the CDR3: TGCAGCGTCCTGGGACTAGCGGAGTTGTACGAGCAGTACTTC. As protein: CSVLGLAELYEQYF.

This clonotype has just one count. The chain uses TRBV28 and TRBJ1-1, with D perhaps matching TRBD1 (6 bases). V lost 8 bases to trimming and J lost 3 bases, with 10 bases between them. The CDR3 totals 12 residues. Per germline, CDR1 MDHEN and CDR2 SYDVKM. This chain's CDR3 is CASSEGDTEAFF. The DNA of the CDR3 is TGTGCCAGCTCGGAGGGGGACACTGAAGCTTTCTTT. Variable domain in full (rest from reference TRBV28 and TRBJ1-1): DVKVTQSSRYLVKRTGEKVFLECVQDMDHENMFWYRQDPGLGLRLIYFSYDVKMKEKGDIPEGYSVSREKKERFSLILESASTNQTSMYLCASSEGDTEAFFGQGTRLTVV.

This clonotype was counted at least ten times. The CDR3 region is CASSFSQGARTGELFF. The DNA of the CDR3 is TGTGCCAGCAGTTTTTCACAGGGGGCTCGGACCGGGGAGCTGTTTTTT. The rearrangement links TRBV12-3 or TRBV12-4 to TRBJ2-2, with TRBD1 matching 9 bases. J lost 5 bases, V lost 3 bases, and 7 bases had no gene match. There are 16 residues in the CDR3.

This clonotype came up many times. The chain joins TRBV7-2 to TRBJ1-6; tentatively, D is TRBD1 (6 bases). Trimming stripped 2 bases from V and 6 bases from J, with 11 bases between. In germline, CDR1 is SGHTA, CDR2 FQGNSA. This CDR3 contains 15 residues. The CDR3: CASSLRTATNSPLHF. The CDR3 DNA reads TGTGCCAGCAGCTTAAGGACAGCAACTAATTCACCCCTCCACTTT.

This clonotype was detected only a few times. V is TRBV7-9 and J is TRBJ2-5; maybe TRBD2 (6 bases). CDR3 length: 14 amino acids. Trimming shortened V by 0 bases and J by 1 base, and 6 bases separated the two germline ends. Looked up from germline, CDR1 is SEHNR and CDR2 is FQNEAQ (reference sequence). The CDR3 region has the DNA TGTGCCAGCAGCTTAGCGCGGGGCCAAGAGACCCAGTACTTC. Encoded protein: CASSLARGQETQYF. The full variable domain, rest sourced from reference TRBV7-9 and TRBJ2-5, is DTGVSQNPRHKITKRGQNVTFRCDPISEHNRLYWYRQTLGQGPEFLTYFQNEAQLEKSRLLSDRFSAERPKGSFSTLEIQRTEQGDSAMYLCASSLARGQETQYFGPGTRLLVL.

This chain uses TRBV10-2 with TRBJ2-5; the match to TRBD2 covers 8 bases. The V gene end was trimmed by 2 bases and the J gene end by 5 bases; junction bases not matched to a gene: 10. Germline-derived CDR1 and CDR2 are WSHSY and SAAADI. This CDR3 region has 16 residues. CDR3 coding DNA: TGCGCCAGCAGTGAGGCATTAGCGGGGTTACTGGAGACCCAGTACTTC. This sequence encodes CASSEALAGLLETQYF.

This clonotype was found many times. The chain links TRBV2 to TRBJ2-7; a possible D gene is TRBD2 (5 bases). The germline V gene has CDR1 SNHLY and CDR2 FYNNEI. The CDR3 is 13 amino acids. Deletions cut 6 bases from V and 4 bases from J, with 13 bases between. In DNA form, the CDR3 reads TGTGCCAGCAGGGCGACGGGGAGATACGAGCAGTACTTC. It yields the protein CASRATGRYEQYF.

This clonotype has a count of ten or more. The chain links TRBV28 to TRBJ1-1; D uncertain. Trimming took off 10 bases at V and 7 bases at J, with 19 bases between the two ends. The CDR3 contains 13 residues. CDR1 and CDR2 from the germline V gene are MDHEN and SYDVKM. The CDR3 loop is CATAEGREIEAFF. The CDR3 DNA sequence: TGTGCCACCGCGGAGGGAAGGGAGATTGAAGCTTTCTTT.

This clonotype was detected many times. The chain employs TRBV5-6 and TRBJ1-5; TRBD1 might be the D (5 bases). In germline, CDR1 is SGHDT, CDR2 YYEEEE. The V end was cut by 0 bases, the J end by 3 bases, with 10 bases between. The CDR3 runs 15 residues. Here the CDR3 reads CASSLGQLINQPQHF. CDR3 bases: TGTGCCAGCAGCTTGGGACAGCTAATCAATCAGCCCCAGCATTTT.